Shown below are 21 T cell receptor beta chains from a single sample sequenced in a study of regulatory T cells in long-lasting Graves disease. Time point here: persistent/refractory GD, antithyroid drugs over 5 years with positive TRAb. Making the TCR library involved RNA that had been extracted from PBMCs. HTBI primers from iRepertoire and Arm-PCR of CDR3 regions yielded the TCR beta libraries. TCRdb called the multiplex PCR reads again in MiXCR, with one record for every CDR3 protein. The table shows some 450,000 distinct CDR3 sequences, with roughly a quarter occurring only once. The material sequenced was peripheral blood mononuclear cells (PBMCs), taken when the disease was refractory, from a patient treated with antithyroid drugs. All receptors derive from a female donor with Graves disease.

Concerning this clonotype: Possible read error: a much larger clone is one base away. This chain uses TRBV28 with TRBJ2-5; TRBD2 might be the D (5 bases). Germline V gene data show CDR1 as MDHEN and CDR2 as SYDVKM. The CDR3 has 14 residues. The CDR3: CASIGQDWGEAQYF. CDR3 coding DNA: TGTGCCAGCATTGGGCAGGATTGGGGAGAGGCCCAGTACTTC.

The rearrangement uses TRBV5-1 and TRBJ2-7; TRBD2 aligns across 10 bases. Germline V gene lookup returns CDR1 SGHRS and CDR2 YFSETQ. CDR3 length equals 16 residues. Trimming cost V 2 bases and J 3 bases; bases outside gene matches: 8. CDR3 sequence (DNA): TGCGCCAGCAGCTTTCTAGCGGGGGAAAAGATCTACGAGCAGTACTTC. Amino acids: CASSFLAGEKIYEQYF.

This chain joins TRBV5-1 and TRBJ1-1; tentatively, D is TRBD1 (5 bases). CDR1 SGHRS and CDR2 YFSETQ come from the germline V gene. The CDR3 runs 14 residues. V was cut by 5 bases and J by 3 bases, with 14 bases left in between. CDR3 protein: CASSLSFRDTEAFF. Here the CDR3 DNA reads TGCGCCAGCAGTCTGTCGTTCAGGGACACTGAAGCTTTCTTT.

V is TRBV6-1 and J is TRBJ1-5; unclear D gene. CDR3 length equals 14 residues. Trimming left V 6 bases short and J 5 bases short, with 14 bases between. CDR1 is MNHNS and CDR2 is SASEGT in the germline V gene. CDR3 sequence: CASSLAAEYQPQHF. CDR3 DNA: TGTGCCAGCAGCCTCGCGGCGGAATATCAGCCCCAGCATTTT.

The sample holds a few counts of this clonotype. V is TRBV10-3 and J is TRBJ1-6, with 7 bases identical to TRBD1. The CDR3 is made up of 15 amino acids. Germline V CDR1 and CDR2: ENHRY, SYGVKD. V gave up 7 bases and J gave up 0 bases; unmatched junction bases: 3. The CDR3 reads CAIKDRSSYNSPLHF. DNA of the CDR3: TGTGCCATCAAGGACAGGAGCTCCTATAATTCACCCCTCCACTTT.

This chain joins TRBV5-6 and TRBJ1-2; possible D gene TRBD1, 6 bases. Trimming removed 2 bases from V and 3 bases from J, with 14 bases in between. The V gene's germline CDR1 is SGHDT and CDR2 YYEEEE. The CDR3 consists of 15 residues. CDR3 protein: CASSLRTDWDYGYTF. The CDR3 DNA reads TGTGCCAGCAGCTTACGGACAGATTGGGACTATGGCTACACCTTC.

This clonotype occurred many times. The chain joins TRBV7-8 to TRBJ2-5; 11 bases align to TRBD2. The CDR3 spans 18 residues. CDR1 and CDR2 from the germline V gene are SGHVS and FQNEAQ. The J segment lost 5 bases and the V segment lost 1 base, leaving 12 bases of the junction unmatched. This chain's CDR3 is CASSLGLAGGSGEETQYF. CDR3 nucleotide sequence: TGTGCCAGCAGCTTAGGCCTAGCGGGAGGATCAGGGGAGGAGACCCAGTACTTC.

J is TRBJ2-5 and V is TRBV20-1, with TRBD2 matching over 9 bases. The CDR3 spans 14 residues. Germline CDR1 reads DFQATT; CDR2 reads SNEGSKA (reference sequence). The V gene end was trimmed by 1 base and the J gene end by 3 bases; junction bases not matched to a gene: 3. DNA of the CDR3: TGCAGTGCTAGAGTACTAGCGGGTGAAGAGACCCAGTACTTC. Protein sequence: CSARVLAGEETQYF.

This clonotype was seen a handful of times. The rearrangement joins TRBV12-3 or TRBV12-4 to TRBJ2-7; D remains unclear. The germline V and J ends were trimmed by 5 bases and 1 base, with 18 bases remaining between them. CDR3 size: 16 residues. DNA of the CDR3: TGTGCCAGCAGTCCACGGTCCCAGCGAGTTTCCTACGAGCAGTACTTC. Its translation is CASSPRSQRVSYEQYF.

This CDR3 is CASRPGTGLRTEAFF. CDR3 coding DNA: TGCGCCAGCAGACCCGGGACAGGTTTGAGGACTGAAGCTTTCTTT. This chain uses TRBV4-1 with TRBJ1-1; 8 bases map to TRBD1. J gave up 5 bases and V 6 bases, and 11 bases lay outside the gene matches. CDR1 MGHRA and CDR2 YSYEKL come from the germline V gene. This CDR3 is 15 amino acids long.

This clonotype was detected only a few times. The chain is built from TRBV7-3 and TRBJ1-2; 7 positions match TRBD1. The CDR3 spans 17 residues. Germline V gene sequence: CDR1 SGHTA, CDR2 FQGTGA. With V trimmed by 2 bases and J by 3 bases, 12 bases remained unmatched. This chain's CDR3 is CASSLAITGAAYYGYTF. The DNA of the CDR3 is TGTGCCAGCAGCTTAGCAATAACAGGGGCCGCATACTATGGCTACACCTTC.

This sequence joins TRBV7-9 and TRBJ1-1; D is possibly TRBD1 (6 bases). The CDR3 totals 17 residues. The germline CDR1 and CDR2 sequences are SEHNR and FQNEAQ (reference sequence). The V end was cut by 1 base, the J end by 7 bases, with 22 bases between. The CDR3 sequence: CASSLEVIGGRRGEAFF. CDR3 DNA: TGTGCCAGCAGCTTAGAAGTAATCGGGGGGCGCAGGGGTGAAGCTTTCTTT.

Details on this clonotype: A much more abundant neighbour one base away suggests this may be a read error. The chain uses TRBV6-1 and TRBJ1-2; the match to TRBD1 covers 10 bases. The CDR3 is 15 residues long. The V gene end was trimmed by 6 bases and the J gene end by 12 bases; junction bases not matched to a gene: 16. Germline V CDR1 and CDR2: MNHNS, SASEGT. The CDR3 protein is CASRPGTGAITIHTF. DNA for the CDR3: TGTGCCAGCAGGCCCGGGACAGGGGCCATCACGATCCACACCTTC.

This clonotype has a count of ten or more. V is TRBV5-1 and J is TRBJ1-5; 7 bases line up with TRBD1. Germline trimming cut 4 bases from V and 6 bases from J; bases unmatched to any gene: 10. This CDR3 is built from 15 residues. CDR1 is SGHRS, CDR2 YFSETQ, per germline. CDR3 in amino acids: CASSVTGTVGQPQHF. The CDR3, as DNA: TGCGCCAGCAGCGTAACCGGGACAGTCGGTCAGCCCCAGCATTTT.

This clonotype was seen a handful of times. Sequence at one end of the junction differs from germline and may be a read error. V gene TRBV12-3 or TRBV12-4 combines with J gene TRBJ2-1, with 9 bases matching TRBD2. This CDR3 is 13 amino acids long. CDR3 sequence (DNA): TGTGCCATCAGTGAGCGGGGGGCTAATGAGCAGTTCTTC. It specifies CAISERGANEQFF.

V is TRBV3-1 and J is TRBJ2-7; possible D gene TRBD2, 6 bases. The V gene's germline CDR1 is LGHDT and CDR2 YNNKEL (reference sequence). CDR3 length: 13 amino acids. V was shortened by 4 bases and J by 7 bases, with 14 bases between the two germline ends. The chain's CDR3 is CASSRRGTGEQYF. The CDR3 nucleotides are TGTGCCAGCAGCCGACGGGGGACGGGAGAGCAGTACTTC.

This chain uses TRBV6-2 or TRBV6-3 with TRBJ2-7, with TRBD2 identical over 13 bases. The CDR3 consists of 14 residues. CDR1 is MNHEY and CDR2 is SVGEGT in the germline V gene. The ends lost 6 bases at V and 8 bases at J; junction bases unmatched: 7. This chain's CDR3 is CASRPGTSGVKQYF. CDR3 nucleotide sequence: TGTGCCAGCAGACCCGGGACTAGCGGGGTGAAGCAGTACTTC.

Only one count was recorded for this clonotype. It may be a read error: a sequence one base away is much more abundant. The J gene is TRBJ2-4, the V gene TRBV12-3 or TRBV12-4; 10 nucleotides align to TRBD2. Losses at the gene ends were 8 bases for V and 13 bases for J; bases not matched to a gene: 23. The CDR3 has 17 amino acids. Here the CDR3 reads CASGFFPSGRAVHEQYF. For the CDR3, the DNA is TGTGCCAGCGGCTTCTTCCCCAGCGGGAGGGCGGTCCATGAGCAGTACTTC.

This clonotype came up many times. The chain employs TRBV19 and TRBJ1-1; D remains unclear. Germline loops: CDR1 LNHDA, CDR2 SQIVND (reference sequence). The V gene lost 10 bases and the J gene lost 0 bases, with 12 bases spanning the gap. The CDR3 is 13 residues long. CDR3 amino acids: CATAWTMNTEAFF. The CDR3 DNA reads as TGTGCCACCGCCTGGACCATGAACACTGAAGCTTTCTTT. Filled out from reference TRBV19 and TRBJ1-1, the complete variable domain reads DGGITQSPKYLFRKEGQNVTLSCEQNLNHDAMYWYRQDPGQGLRLIYYSQIVNDFQKGDIAEGYSVSREKKESFPLTVTSAQKNPTAFYLCATAWTMNTEAFFGQGTRLTVV.

This sequence joins TRBV15 and TRBJ1-1; D is undetermined. The CDR3 loop spans 15 amino acids. V was shortened by 6 bases and J by 4 bases, with 18 bases between the two germline ends. Per the germline V gene, CDR1 is LNHNV and CDR2 is YYDKDF (reference sequence). CDR3 DNA: TGTGCCACCAGATTCTCCCGGTTGCGCGCCACTGAAGCTTTCTTT. Protein product: CATRFSRLRATEAFF.

The chain links TRBV7-2 to TRBJ2-7; 8 bases agree with TRBD2. The junction had 12 bases not matched to a gene; V was cut back by 9 bases and J by 2 bases. This CDR3 comprises 15 residues. CDR1 and CDR2 from the germline V gene are SGHTA and FQGNSA. CDR3 nucleotide sequence: TGTGCCAGTGGGGGGGGGACTAGTGCCCCCTACGAGCAGTACTTC. It encodes CASGGGTSAPYEQYF.